These 30 T cell receptor beta chains originate from one sample sequenced in a study of T cells expressing NK-cell markers. TCRdb re-called the 5' RACE reads; one entry per CDR3 protein, DNA not given. The repertoire shows 550,000 to 600,000 distinct CDR3 sequences; the top ten hold around 4%. Material for sequencing was blood T cells: a sorted CD56 or NKG2C T cell subset, CD4+ or CD8+ T cells, or bulk PBMC T cells (not recorded which). The receptors here all came from a man between 18 and 29 years old in good health.

The chain couples TRBV12-3 or TRBV12-4 to TRBJ2-5; TCRdb's D gene call, TRBD2, goes unchecked for lack of DNA. The CDR3 consists of 19 residues. CDR3 in amino acids: CASSLGNNGLATLQETQYF.

The chain joins TRBV15 to TRBJ2-7. CDR3 length: 14 residues. The germline CDR1 and CDR2 sequences are LNHNV and YYDKDF (reference sequence). The CDR3 sequence: CATSNQRQSYEQYF.

The chain carries TRBV2 and TRBJ2-3; TCRdb's D call, TRBD2, is unchecked because there is no DNA. Germline CDR1 reads SNHLY; CDR2 reads FYNNEI. CDR3 size: 14 residues. The CDR3 reads CASSGMAGGDTQYF.

The rearrangement joins TRBV10-3 to TRBJ2-7; TCRdb calls TRBD2, which cannot be checked without DNA. This CDR3 contains 14 residues. Germline lookup yields CDR1 ENHRY and CDR2 SYGVKD. CDR3: CAISGTSGSAWQYF.

The rearrangement uses TRBV18 and TRBJ2-1; TCRdb indicates TRBD2, and absent DNA this call remains unverified. The CDR3 contains 15 residues. Germline CDR1 KGHSH, CDR2 LQKENI. This CDR3 is CASSPLMGLANEQFF.

This rearrangement joins TRBV29-1 to TRBJ2-1. Germline V lookup: CDR1 SQVTM, CDR2 ANQGSEA. CDR3 length: 17 residues. The CDR3 here is CSVLGWGIISSYNEQFF.

The J gene is TRBJ2-1, the V gene TRBV7-8; TCRdb proposes TRBD2, but this gene call is untestable without DNA. Germline values: CDR1 SGHVS, CDR2 FQNEAQ. CDR3 length: 17 amino acids. The CDR3: CASREAPGRGRSNEQFF.

The chain couples TRBV12-3 or TRBV12-4 to TRBJ2-1; TCRdb names TRBD1, which stays unverified in the absence of DNA. The CDR3 runs to 16 residues. The CDR3 sequence: CASRRQTGLSYNEQFF.

The chain couples TRBV7-9 to TRBJ2-1. CDR1 is SEHNR, CDR2 FQNEAQ, per germline (reference sequence). CDR3 size: 13 residues. The CDR3 sequence: CASNSIPDNEQFF.

The chain combines TRBV7-9 with TRBJ2-1; there is no DNA to check the TCRdb D call of TRBD2. This CDR3 region has 15 residues. Germline values: CDR1 SEHNR, CDR2 FQNEAQ (reference sequence). CDR3 residues: CASSPLGLAGSEQFF.

The genes are TRBV10-3 and TRBJ1-3. Germline V gene sequence: CDR1 ENHRY, CDR2 SYGVKD. CDR3 length: 15 amino acids. Here the CDR3 reads CATRKGQSSGNTIYF.

The chain has TRBV12-3 or TRBV12-4 and TRBJ2-3; TCRdb's D call of TRBD2 is untestable without DNA. The length of the CDR3 is 15 residues. CDR3 residues: CASSSPSGFPDTQYF.

The chain has TRBV7-9 and TRBJ2-7. There are 14 residues in the CDR3. Germline-derived CDR1 and CDR2 are SEHNR and FQNEAQ (reference sequence). CDR3 in amino acids: CASSLGESSYEQYF.

The rearrangement uses TRBV6-6 and TRBJ2-1. The CDR3 is 13 residues long. Germline CDR1 and CDR2: MNHNY and SVGAGI (reference sequence). CDR3 loop: CASRLGVGNEQFF.

The V call is TRBV4-1, the J call TRBJ1-1. This CDR3 spans 16 amino acids. The germline CDR1 and CDR2 sequences are MGHRA and YSYEKL. CDR3 residues: CASSQASDWQNTEAFF.

The gene calls are TRBV29-1 and TRBJ2-7; TCRdb picks TRBD2, but there is no DNA to check that call. The germline gives CDR1 SQVTM, CDR2 ANQGSEA. The CDR3 covers 15 residues. The CDR3 region is CSVVGMASGLYEQYF.

This chain joins TRBV20-1 and TRBJ2-4; TCRdb calls TRBD1, which cannot be checked without DNA. CDR1 is DFQATT, CDR2 SNEGSKA, per germline (reference sequence). The CDR3 length is 12 residues. CDR3 region: CSVPNQGNIQYF.

The chain employs TRBV6-5 and TRBJ1-2. Germline V gene data show CDR1 as MNHEY and CDR2 as SVGAGI. The CDR3 has 16 amino acids. The CDR3: CASSYSGQGGAYGYTF.

The J gene is TRBJ2-5, the V gene TRBV5-1; the D gene TCRdb calls, TRBD1, cannot be checked with no DNA. Germline lookup yields CDR1 SGHRS and CDR2 YFSETQ. CDR3 length: 16 residues. Here the CDR3 reads CASSPQWGQGKETQYF.

V is TRBV13 and J is TRBJ1-1; there is no DNA to check the TCRdb D call of TRBD1. The CDR3 totals 14 residues. Germline V CDR1 and CDR2: PRHDT, FYEKMQ (reference sequence). CDR3 in amino acids: CASAGGTGPTEAFF.

J is TRBJ2-1 and V is TRBV2; the D call of TRBD2 rests on TCRdb alone, since no DNA is present to check it. CDR1 is SNHLY, CDR2 FYNNEI, per germline. The CDR3 length is 11 residues. CDR3 sequence: CATPSSPTQFF. Full variable domain (remainder filled in from reference TRBV2 and TRBJ2-1): EPEVTQTPSHQVTQMGQEVILRCVPISNHLYFYWYRQILGQKVEFLVSFYNNEISEKSEIFDDQFSVERPDGSNFTLKIRSTKLEDSAMYFCATPSSPTQFFGPGTRLTVL.

The chain has TRBV7-2 and TRBJ1-2. This CDR3 contains 14 residues. Germline lookup yields CDR1 SGHTA and CDR2 FQGNSA. Here the CDR3 reads CASSLDRDIYGYTF. The variable domain in full, with the rest retrieved from reference TRBV7-2 and TRBJ1-2, is GAGVSQSPSNKVTEKGKDVELRCDPISGHTALYWYRQSLGQGLEFLIYFQGNSAPDKSGLPSDRFSAERTGGSVSTLTIQRTQQEDSAVYLCASSLDRDIYGYTFGSGTRLTVV.

The chain uses TRBV5-1 and TRBJ1-1; there is no DNA to check the TCRdb D call of TRBD1. CDR3 length equals 14 residues. The V gene's germline CDR1 is SGHRS and CDR2 YFSETQ. The CDR3 sequence: CASSSLDRNTEAFF.

CDR3 sequence: CAISESRLAGNNEQFF. The V call is TRBV10-3, the J call TRBJ2-1; the D gene TCRdb calls, TRBD2, cannot be checked with no DNA. This CDR3 comprises 16 residues. The V gene's germline CDR1 is ENHRY and CDR2 SYGVKD.

The V and J genes are TRBV7-9 and TRBJ2-7; TCRdb's D call of TRBD1 is untestable without DNA. This CDR3 has 14 amino acids. The V gene's germline CDR1 is SEHNR and CDR2 FQNEAQ (reference sequence). The CDR3 is CASSLRGRPYEQYF.

The chain combines TRBV7-9 with TRBJ2-2; TCRdb's D gene call, TRBD1, goes unchecked for lack of DNA. CDR1 and CDR2 from the germline V gene are SEHNR and FQNEAQ (reference sequence). CDR3 length equals 16 residues. The CDR3 reads CASSRVEGQHTGELFF.

J is TRBJ2-3 and V is TRBV7-2. The CDR3 covers 13 residues. In germline, CDR1 is SGHTA, CDR2 FQGNSA. The CDR3 spells CASSSKYWDTQYF.

The chain uses TRBV29-1 and TRBJ2-7. The CDR3 runs to 13 residues. The germline V gene encodes CDR1 SQVTM and CDR2 ANQGSEA. Here the CDR3 reads CSVESSSAYEQYF.

The V and J genes are TRBV6-1 and TRBJ2-7; as DNA is missing, the TRBD2 call by TCRdb cannot be tested. The germline gives CDR1 MNHNS, CDR2 SASEGT. The CDR3 is 14 residues long. CDR3 amino acids: CASAAGASPYEQYF.

This chain links TRBV12-3 or TRBV12-4 with TRBJ2-7; with no DNA, the TCRdb D assignment of TRBD1 cannot be verified. The CDR3 sequence is 15 residues long. The CDR3 sequence is CASSPARVPLYEQYF.